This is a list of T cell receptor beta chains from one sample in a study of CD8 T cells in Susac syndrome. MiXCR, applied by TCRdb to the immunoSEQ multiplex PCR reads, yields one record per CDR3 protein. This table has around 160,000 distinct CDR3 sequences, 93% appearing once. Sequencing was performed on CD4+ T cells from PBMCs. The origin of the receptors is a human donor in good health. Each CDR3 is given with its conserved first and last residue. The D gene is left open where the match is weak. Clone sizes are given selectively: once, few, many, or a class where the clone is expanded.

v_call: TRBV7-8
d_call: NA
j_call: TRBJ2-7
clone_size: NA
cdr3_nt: TGTGCCAGCAGCTTACAGGAGTCCTACGAGCAGTACTTC
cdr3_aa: CASSLQESYEQYF

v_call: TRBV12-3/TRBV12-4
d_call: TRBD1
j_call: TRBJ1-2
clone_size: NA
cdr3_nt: TGTGCCAGCAGTCCTCAGGGGGCTAACTATGGCTACACCTTC
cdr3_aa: CASSPQGANYGYTF

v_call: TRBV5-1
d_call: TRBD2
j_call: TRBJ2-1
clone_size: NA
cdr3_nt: TGCGCCAGCAGCTTGGGGGCTAGCGGGGGGGCCCATGAGCAGTTCTTC
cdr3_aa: CASSLGASGGAHEQFF

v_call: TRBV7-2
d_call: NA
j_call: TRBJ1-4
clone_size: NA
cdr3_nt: TGTGCCAGCAGCTTTAGTTTCGGGGGGGAAAAACTGTTTTTT
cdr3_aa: CASSFSFGGEKLFF

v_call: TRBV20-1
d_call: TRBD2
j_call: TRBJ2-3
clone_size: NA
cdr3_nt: TGCAGTGCCACCGGGACTAGCGGGACGGGGGATACGCAGTATTTT
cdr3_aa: CSATGTSGTGDTQYF

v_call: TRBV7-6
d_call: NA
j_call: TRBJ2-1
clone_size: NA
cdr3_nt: TGTGCCAGCAGCCCCTTATCGGGGCGTTCCTACAATGAGCAGTTCTTC
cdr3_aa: CASSPLSGRSYNEQFF

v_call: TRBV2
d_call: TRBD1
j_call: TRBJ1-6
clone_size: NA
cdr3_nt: TGTGCCAGCAGCCCAGACAGGGCCTGGGATTCACCCCTCCACTTT
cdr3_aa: CASSPDRAWDSPLHF

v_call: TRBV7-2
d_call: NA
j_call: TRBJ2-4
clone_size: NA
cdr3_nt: TGTGCCAGCAGCTCCCTCATGGGGAGCATTCAGTACTTC
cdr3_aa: CASSSLMGSIQYF

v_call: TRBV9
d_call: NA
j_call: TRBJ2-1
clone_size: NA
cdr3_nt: TGTGCCAGCAGCGTAGCCCCTCAGAACAATGAGCAGTTCTTC
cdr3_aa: CASSVAPQNNEQFF

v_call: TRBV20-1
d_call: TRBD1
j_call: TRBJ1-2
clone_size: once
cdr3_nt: TGCAGTGTCCCAGATGGGGGACAGAACTATGGCTACACCTTC
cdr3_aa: CSVPDGGQNYGYTF

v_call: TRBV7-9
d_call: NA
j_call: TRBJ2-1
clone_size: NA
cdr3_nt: TGTGCCAGCACCCTAAGGGGTAATGAGCAGTTCTTC
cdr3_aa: CASTLRGNEQFF